Included here is one T cell receptor beta chain sequence, with context. Authors' analysis steps: Estimates of nucleated cell counts were drawn from the amplification of reference gene primers. The table came from immunoSEQ multiplex PCR; TCRdb's copy has only in-frame clones and leaves some out. V and J calls and clone size are given by that table; D and trimming were obtained from the DNA. Among approximately 150,000 clones listed, approximately 90% were seen once. The sample is drawn from a study of blood T cell repertoires in COVID-19. The CDR3 has 14 residues. The V gene's germline CDR1 is LGHNT and CDR2 FRNRAP. V lost 6 bases and J 9 bases, leaving 21 bases between the germline ends.

The chain combines TRBV12-5 with TRBJ2-7, with D perhaps TRBD1 (5 bases). The sequenced sample consisted of peripheral blood. The TCR sequence derives from a woman between 45 and 65 years old with acute or convalescent COVID-19. CDR3 DNA sequence: TGTGCTAGTGGCCCGGACACAAACCTAGGCGGGCAGTACTTC. This codes for CASGPDTNLGGQYF.